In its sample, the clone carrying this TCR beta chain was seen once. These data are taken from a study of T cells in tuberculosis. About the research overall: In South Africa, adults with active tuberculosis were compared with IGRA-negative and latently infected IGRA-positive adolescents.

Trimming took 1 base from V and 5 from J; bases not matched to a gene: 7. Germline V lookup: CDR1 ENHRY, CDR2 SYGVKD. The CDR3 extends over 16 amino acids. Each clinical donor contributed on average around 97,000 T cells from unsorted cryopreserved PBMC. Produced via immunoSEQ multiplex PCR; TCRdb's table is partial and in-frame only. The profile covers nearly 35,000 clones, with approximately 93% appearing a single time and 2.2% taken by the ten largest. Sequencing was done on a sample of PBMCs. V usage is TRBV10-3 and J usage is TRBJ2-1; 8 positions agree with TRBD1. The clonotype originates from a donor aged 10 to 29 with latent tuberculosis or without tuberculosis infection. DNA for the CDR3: TGTGCCATCAGTGAGTTGACAGGGGCCTTAAACAATGAGCAGTTCTTC. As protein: CAISELTGALNNEQFF.